This T cell receptor (beta chain) was sequenced in a study of vaccination and CD4 T cells after COVID-19. Time point reported: late sampling 161 to 241 days after vaccination in a few convalescent patients. Treatment reported: approximately 9-day PBMC culture with coronavirus spike peptide pools or control peptides (ViraFEST assay). The Oncomine TCR Beta short-read assay was applied to DNA of cultured CD4+ T cells. Genomic DNA was taken out of cultured CD4+ T cells by extraction. TCRdb fed the PCR reads into MiXCR, producing one record per CDR3 protein. Here the sample spans 22,000 or so distinct CDR3 sequences, around a third being singletons. The J segment lost 4 bases and the V segment lost 3 bases, leaving 6 bases of the junction unmatched. The CDR3 is made up of 15 amino acids. In germline, CDR1 is SEHNR, CDR2 FQNEAQ (reference sequence). Concerning this clonotype: As yet, its antigen is unknown.

Sequencing was performed on CD4+ T cells from blood, cultured in vitro, taken about 7 months after SARS-CoV-2 vaccination. V is TRBV7-9 and J is TRBJ2-1; 7 bases line up with TRBD2. The receptor was isolated from a human donor who had recovered from COVID-19. The CDR3 reads CASSFGGGPYNEQFF. DNA for the CDR3: TGTGCCAGCAGCTTCGGGGGAGGGCCATACAATGAGCAGTTCTTC.